The 8 T cell receptor beta chains below come from one sample, sequenced in a study of graft-versus-host responses after intestinal transplantation. Profiling relied on immunoSEQ multiplex PCR, and the TCRdb table lists in-frame clones only, not all of them. The table has around 110,000 clones, 90% seen once. Their cognate antigens are unknown. The material sequenced was unstimulated CD4+ T cells sorted from spleen or lymph node cells, taken before intestinal transplant. The receptors were sampled from a human donor who received an intestinal transplant.

This clone was found once. This rearrangement joins TRBV28 to TRBJ2-7; TRBD2 aligns across 14 bases. CDR3 length: 19 amino acids. With V trimmed by 6 bases and J by 3 bases, 16 bases remained unmatched. Germline assignment: CDR1 MDHEN and CDR2 SYDVKM. CDR3 loop: CASSPIGGGLAGAYYEQYF. As DNA, the CDR3 is TGTGCCAGCAGCCCCATCGGGGGGGGACTAGCGGGAGCCTACTACGAGCAGTACTTC. Drawing the rest from reference TRBV28 and TRBJ2-7, the complete variable domain is DVKVTQSSRYLVKRTGEKVFLECVQDMDHENMFWYRQDPGLGLRLIYFSYDVKMKEKGDIPEGYSVSREKKERFSLILESASTNQTSMYLCASSPIGGGLAGAYYEQYFGPGTRLTVT.

This sequence joins TRBV30 and TRBJ1-1; maybe TRBD1 (5 bases). Between the trimmed V and J ends, which lost 0 bases and 6 bases, there was a span of 14 bases. The length of the CDR3 is 14 residues. Germline V CDR1 and CDR2: GTSNPN, SVGIG (reference sequence). This CDR3 reads CAWSVPGGSAEAFF. In DNA, the CDR3 is TGTGCCTGGAGTGTACCGGGGGGAAGCGCTGAAGCTTTCTTT.

This clone was seen only once. This sequence joins TRBV18 and TRBJ2-3; the D gene is possibly TRBD2 (6 bases). The V gene's germline CDR1 is KGHSH and CDR2 LQKENI. The V end lost 2 bases, the J end lost 4 bases, and 13 bases lay between the germline ends. This CDR3 region has 15 residues. CDR3 DNA: TGTGCCAGCTCACCAAATCTCGGGAGCGCAGATACGCAGTATTTT. It encodes CASSPNLGSADTQYF.

V is TRBV6-1 and J is TRBJ2-4, with 11 bases fitting TRBD2. CDR1 and CDR2 from the germline V gene are MNHNS and SASEGT. J was trimmed by 8 bases and V by 0 bases; bases with no gene match: 12. The CDR3 runs to 18 residues. CDR3 coding DNA: TGTGCCAGCAGTGAAGCCGGGCGGCCAACTAGCGGGAGAGACATTCAGTACTTC. Translated, it gives CASSEAGRPTSGRDIQYF.

V and J are TRBV5-1 and TRBJ2-7; D not resolved. The length of the CDR3 is 15 residues. Deletions cut 5 bases from V and 3 bases from J, with 18 bases between. CDR1 is SGHRS, CDR2 YFSETQ, per germline. In DNA, the CDR3 is TGCGCCAGCAGGCGAAATGGTCCGGGTTTCTACGAGCAGTACTTC. Its protein product is CASRRNGPGFYEQYF.

This clone came up once. V usage is TRBV5-1 and J usage is TRBJ2-5; no reliable D call. Germline-derived CDR1 and CDR2 are SGHRS and YFSETQ. The V end was cut by 2 bases, the J end by 2 bases, with 7 bases between. This CDR3 region has 13 residues. The CDR3: CASSFLGQETQYF. The CDR3 bases are TGCGCCAGCAGCTTCCTAGGACAAGAGACCCAGTACTTC. The full variable domain, in which reference TRBV5-1 and TRBJ2-5 provide the parts outside the CDR3, is KAGVTQTPRYLIKTRGQQVTLSCSPISGHRSVSWYQQTPGQGLQFLFEYFSETQRNKGNFPGRFSGRQFSNSRSEMNVSTLELGDSALYLCASSFLGQETQYFGPGTRLLVL.

This chain connects TRBV6-1 to TRBJ2-6; a weak D match, TRBD1 (6 bases). From germline, CDR1 is MNHNS and CDR2 SASEGT. The CDR3 has 14 amino acids. Trimming removed 9 bases at V and 0 bases at J, with 9 bases between. The CDR3 protein is CASRQVSGANVLTF. The CDR3 coding sequence is TGTGCCAGTCGACAGGTCTCTGGGGCCAACGTCCTGACTTTC.

The J gene is TRBJ2-3, the V gene TRBV5-4, with TRBD2 matching over 8 bases. The CDR3 consists of 15 residues. Germline loops: CDR1 SGHNT, CDR2 YYREEE (reference sequence). V was pared by 4 bases and J by 6 bases, with 10 bases of the junction left unmatched. CDR3 sequence: CASSPRTSTADTQYF. CDR3 nucleotide sequence: TGTGCCAGCAGCCCTCGGACTAGCACAGCCGATACGCAGTATTTT. Full variable domain (rest looked up from reference TRBV5-4 and TRBJ2-3): ETGVTQSPTHLIKTRGQQVTLRCSSQSGHNTVSWYQQALGQGPQFIFQYYREEENGRGNFPPRFSGLQFPNYSSELNVNALELDDSALYLCASSPRTSTADTQYFGPGTRLTVL.